This TCR beta chain was recorded in a study of glioma-infiltrating T cells after dendritic cell vaccination. Assay used: immunoSEQ multiplex PCR; TCRdb lists only in-frame clones, some missing. This sample carries 20,000 or so clones, 79% of them seen once, and the ten largest clones take 36%. Trimming took 7 bases from V and 5 from J; bases not matched to a gene: 2. The CDR3 contains 12 residues. Germline CDR1 reads MNHEY; CDR2 reads SVGAGI. This clonotype was obtained from a human donor with glioblastoma. The specimen comprised blood, sampled before dendritic cell vaccination. The J gene is TRBJ2-5, the V gene TRBV6-5; 9 bases map to TRBD1. The CDR3 sequence: CASNGQGETQYF. The CDR3 DNA is TGTGCCAGCAACGGACAGGGGGAGACCCAGTACTTC.